These T cell receptor beta chains were read from a single sample in a study of OX40 agonist ivuxolimab in advanced cancers. The protocol was immunoSEQ multiplex PCR, while the TCRdb copy is restricted to in-frame clones and leaves out a portion. The sample lists about 40,000 clones, about 87% occurring once. This specimen was CD4+ or CD8+ T cells sorted from blood, taken in a trial of the OX40 agonist ivuxolimab. The receptors derive from an adult with an advanced solid tumor such as melanoma, head and neck, liver or kidney cancer. Both conserved end residues are part of each CDR3. Each record gives: D gene, V gene, J gene, CDR3 protein. The D gene is left open where the match is weak.

.,TRBV19,TRBJ2-1,CASSLGRGYNEQFF
TRBD1,TRBV6-4,TRBJ2-3,CASSPGQGADTQYF
TRBD1,TRBV6-1,TRBJ1-5,CASSHGTGANQPQHF
.,TRBV4-1,TRBJ2-6,CASSQGAGANVLTF
.,TRBV7-2,TRBJ2-7,CASSTFHGGTGDIYEQYF
TRBD1,TRBV5-1,TRBJ2-1,CASSKDRVEQFF
.,TRBV28,TRBJ1-2,CAALTGTDYTF
.,TRBV27,TRBJ2-1,CASTQGVYSNEQFF
TRBD1,TRBV7-9,TRBJ1-2,CASSSRDRDYYGYTF
TRBD1,TRBV27,TRBJ2-5,CASRDRGRETQYF
.,TRBV10-1,TRBJ2-3,CASSNAREGGTDTQYF
TRBD1,TRBV4-1,TRBJ2-3,CASSPLPTGSTDTQYF
TRBD1,TRBV23-1,TRBJ2-7,CAKGAETGGKSYEQYF
.,TRBV23-1,TRBJ1-2,CASRTILYTF
TRBD2,TRBV5-6,TRBJ2-1,CASSSPRGGGSMNEQFF
.,TRBV7-3,TRBJ1-1,CASSSEQNTEAFF
.,TRBV27,TRBJ2-7,CASSFAPSYEQYF
TRBD2,TRBV5-8,TRBJ2-1,CASSHSAGGGDYNEQFF
TRBD1,TRBV28,TRBJ2-7,CASRSTGASLYEQYF
.,TRBV5-4,TRBJ2-7,CASSSLGWGPKGEQYF
.,TRBV4-1,TRBJ2-1,CASSQGSRYNEQFF
TRBD1,TRBV28,TRBJ2-7,CASSPRSQGSSYEQYF
.,TRBV9,TRBJ2-1,CASSSGQNNEQFF